This TCR beta chain was documented in a study of cytomegalovirus exposure and HLA in healthy donors. Study in general: When 300 to 400 donors were genotyped, over 80% of them were found to fall in the Caucasian-associated ancestry cluster.

The PCR had 60 Vbeta and 13 Jbeta primers. Some clones are missing from TCRdb's copy, which holds only in-frame ones; the method was immunoSEQ multiplex PCR. The sample has roughly 120,000 clones, about 80% seen once. The V gene's germline CDR1 is SGHRS and CDR2 YFSETQ. The trim removed 3 bases at V and 6 bases at J, leaving 7 bases unmatched. The CDR3 spans 15 residues. The V and J genes are TRBV5-1 and TRBJ1-3; TRBD1 matches at 9 bases. The TCR comes from a man under 40 in good health and CMV-seronegative. The material sequenced was PBMCs. As DNA, the CDR3 is TGCGCCAGCAGCTGGGGACAGGGCCGGGAAAACACCATATATTTT. Its translation is CASSWGQGRENTIYF.